This T cell receptor (beta chain) stems from a study of lymphopenia after photon versus proton radiotherapy. The data were produced by immunoSEQ multiplex PCR, yet TCRdb's version contains in-frame clones alone and is incomplete. The sample lists around 25,000 clones, approximately 85% seen once, with roughly 5.2% in the top ten. V shed 0 bases and J shed 4 bases, with 13 bases lying between them. Germline V gives CDR1 SGDLS, CDR2 YYNGEE. The CDR3 length is 15 residues. Whole-study findings and limits: Larger post-nadir TCR diversity loss correlated inversely with survival in deceased patients.

As regards this clone: Its specificity is unknown.

Sequences were derived from peripheral blood, sampled from a patient treated with photon-based radiotherapy. The origin of this receptor is a man aged 25 to 45 with gastric cancer. V gene TRBV9 combines with J gene TRBJ1-1; the D gene is possibly TRBD1 (6 bases). The CDR3 region is CASSVGPDSPTEAFF. The CDR3 bases are TGTGCCAGCAGCGTAGGACCGGACAGTCCCACTGAAGCTTTCTTT.